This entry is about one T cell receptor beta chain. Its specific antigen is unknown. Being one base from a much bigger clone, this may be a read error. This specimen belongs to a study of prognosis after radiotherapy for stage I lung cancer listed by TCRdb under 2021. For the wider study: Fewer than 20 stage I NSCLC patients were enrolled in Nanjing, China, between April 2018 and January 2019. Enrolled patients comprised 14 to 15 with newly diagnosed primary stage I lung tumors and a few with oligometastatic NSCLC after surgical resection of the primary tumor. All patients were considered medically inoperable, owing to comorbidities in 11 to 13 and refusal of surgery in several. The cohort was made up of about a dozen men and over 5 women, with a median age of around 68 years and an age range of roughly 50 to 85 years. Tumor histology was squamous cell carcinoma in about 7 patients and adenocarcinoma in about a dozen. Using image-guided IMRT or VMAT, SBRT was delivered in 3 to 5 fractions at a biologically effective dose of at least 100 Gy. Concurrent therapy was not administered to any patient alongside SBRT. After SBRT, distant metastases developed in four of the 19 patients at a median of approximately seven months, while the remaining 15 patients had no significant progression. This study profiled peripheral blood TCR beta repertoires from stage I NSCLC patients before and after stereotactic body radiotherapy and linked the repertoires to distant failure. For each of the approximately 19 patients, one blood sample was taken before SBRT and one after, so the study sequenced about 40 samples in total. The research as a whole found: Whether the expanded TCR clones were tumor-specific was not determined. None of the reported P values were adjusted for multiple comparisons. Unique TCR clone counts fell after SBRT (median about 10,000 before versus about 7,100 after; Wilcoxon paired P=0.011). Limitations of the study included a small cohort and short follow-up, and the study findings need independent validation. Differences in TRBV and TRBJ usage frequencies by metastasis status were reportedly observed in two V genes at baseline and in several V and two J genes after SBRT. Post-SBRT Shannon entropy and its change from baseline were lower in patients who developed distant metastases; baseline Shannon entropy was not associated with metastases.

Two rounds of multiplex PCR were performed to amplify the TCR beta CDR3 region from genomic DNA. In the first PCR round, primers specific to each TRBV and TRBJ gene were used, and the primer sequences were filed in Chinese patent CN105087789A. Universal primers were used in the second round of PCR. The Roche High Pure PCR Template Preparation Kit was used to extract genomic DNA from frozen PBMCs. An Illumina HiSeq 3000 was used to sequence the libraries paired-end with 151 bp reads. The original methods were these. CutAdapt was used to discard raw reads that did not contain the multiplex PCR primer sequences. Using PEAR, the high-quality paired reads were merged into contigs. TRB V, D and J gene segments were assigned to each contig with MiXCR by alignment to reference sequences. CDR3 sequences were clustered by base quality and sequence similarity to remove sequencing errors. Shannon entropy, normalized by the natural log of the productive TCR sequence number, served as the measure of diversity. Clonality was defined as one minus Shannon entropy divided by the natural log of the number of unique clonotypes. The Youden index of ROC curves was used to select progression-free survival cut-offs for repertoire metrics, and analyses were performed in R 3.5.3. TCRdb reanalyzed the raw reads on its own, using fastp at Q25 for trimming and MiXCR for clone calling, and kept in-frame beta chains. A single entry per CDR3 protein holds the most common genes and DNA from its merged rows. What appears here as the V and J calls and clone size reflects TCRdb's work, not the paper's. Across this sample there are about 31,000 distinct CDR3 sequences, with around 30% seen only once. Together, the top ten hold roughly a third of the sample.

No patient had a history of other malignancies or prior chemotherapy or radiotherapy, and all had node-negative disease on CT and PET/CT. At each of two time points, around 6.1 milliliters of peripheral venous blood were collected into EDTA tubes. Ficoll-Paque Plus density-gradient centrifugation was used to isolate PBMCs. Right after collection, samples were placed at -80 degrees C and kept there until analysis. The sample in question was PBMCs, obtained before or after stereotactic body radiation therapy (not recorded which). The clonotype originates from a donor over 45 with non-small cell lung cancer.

In nucleotides, the sequence is TGTGCCAGCACCCAACGTGTGGGACAGGGGCAGCAATATAGCGAGCAGTACTTC. Translated, this gives CASTQRVGQGQQYSEQYF. The chain uses TRBV2 and TRBJ2-7; TRBD1 agrees with 10 junctional bases. V ends up 7 bases short and J 6 bases short, with an unmatched junction base count of 21. The CDR3 runs 18 residues from the cysteine to the phenylalanine. CDR3 DNA is the only sequence kept; it has 54 bases, read in frame from the first base. CDR1 is given as SNHLY and CDR2 as FYNNEI, both from the germline V gene.